This passage covers 8 T cell receptor beta chains from one sample sequenced in a study of T cells in Graves' hyperthyroidism and ophthalmopathy. RNA transcripts yielded amplified TCR beta CDR3 regions. HTBI primers drove first-round RT-PCR of the TCR CDR3. One entry per CDR3 protein results from TCRdb running MiXCR on the multiplex PCR reads. The data contain hundreds of thousands of distinct CDR3 sequences, 15% to 17% of them seen just once; the ten biggest clones take up approximately 30%. Material: blood. Receptors originate from a woman in her late teens or twenties with Graves' hyperthyroidism that later progressed to Graves' ophthalmopathy.

This sequence joins TRBV11-2 and TRBJ1-1; 10 nucleotides line up with TRBD1. This CDR3 is 14 amino acids long. Germline assignment: CDR1 SGHAT and CDR2 FQNNGV. V was clipped by 4 bases and J by 11 bases; unmatched bases: 10. For the CDR3, the DNA is TGTGCCAGCAGCTCGACAGGGGGCGCAGGGTCGGCTTTCTTT. Protein: CASSSTGGAGSAFF.

This rearrangement joins TRBV10-2 to TRBJ2-1; 8 bases agree with TRBD2. The CDR3 has 15 residues. The V and J ends lost 6 bases and 3 bases, in that order; junction bases with no gene match: 7. Germline V gene lookup returns CDR1 WSHSY and CDR2 SAAADI. The CDR3 DNA follows: TGCGCCAGCAGCCCGACTAGCGCCGGCTACAATGAGCAGTTCTTC. The encoded protein is CASSPTSAGYNEQFF.

Concerning this clonotype itself: The conserved final phenylalanine or tryptophan is absent from the CDR3, which likely points to a read error. This sequence joins TRBV9 and TRBJ1-1, with D perhaps TRBD1 (6 bases). Germline V gene data show CDR1 as SGDLS and CDR2 as YYNGEE. This CDR3 spans 14 amino acids. V dropped 6 bases and J dropped 3 bases, with 15 bases sitting between them. The CDR3: CASNRPGVDTEAFS. The CDR3 nucleotides are TGTGCCAGCAATAGACCAGGGGTGGACACTGAAGCTTTCTCT.

There are many counts of this clonotype. This chain joins TRBV20-1 and TRBJ1-1, with D unclear. The CDR3 extends over 9 amino acids. Trimming stripped 7 bases from V and 7 bases from J, with 7 bases between. The germline V gene has CDR1 DFQATT and CDR2 SNEGSKA (reference sequence). The chain's CDR3 is CSGAIEAFF. DNA of the CDR3: TGCAGTGGGGCGATTGAAGCTTTCTTT.

This clonotype was observed a few times. The rearrangement links TRBV10-3 to TRBJ1-2, with 9 bases that match TRBD1. The CDR3 has 13 amino acids. Per germline, CDR1 ENHRY and CDR2 SYGVKD. After removal of 8 bases from V and 4 bases from J, the junction contained 5 bases not matched to a gene. This CDR3 reads CAISGTGLYGYTF. The CDR3, as DNA: TGTGCCATCTCCGGGACAGGGCTCTATGGCTACACCTTC.

This clonotype was observed a single time. This may be a read error, as it is one base from a much larger clone. V and J are TRBV6-2 or TRBV6-3 and TRBJ2-5, with D possibly matching TRBD2 (6 bases). The CDR3 has 14 amino acids. The ends were cut back, 6 bases at V and 1 base at J, with 12 bases in the middle. The germline V gene has CDR1 MNHEY and CDR2 SVGEGT. This chain's CDR3 is CASSRDWGQETQYF. CDR3 coding DNA: TGTGCCAGCAGCAGGGACTGGGGCCAAGAGACCCAGTACTTC.

This chain's CDR3 is CASSYSEKGGNYGYTF. CDR3 nucleotides: TGTGCCAGCAGTTACTCGGAGAAGGGAGGGAACTATGGCTACACCTTC. The chain carries TRBV6-5 and TRBJ1-2; D not resolved. This CDR3 comprises 16 residues. Trimming took off 0 bases at V and 2 bases at J, with 13 bases between the two ends. CDR1 and CDR2 from the germline V gene are MNHEY and SVGAGI.

This clonotype was counted at least ten times. V gene TRBV3-1 combines with J gene TRBJ2-7; 11 bases agree with TRBD1. The trim removed 0 bases at V and 6 bases at J, leaving 7 bases unmatched. The CDR3 loop spans 16 amino acids. The germline V gene encodes CDR1 LGHDT and CDR2 YNNKEL (reference sequence). Written as DNA, the CDR3 is TGTGCCAGCAGCCAAGAATCTAGGACAGGGGGCTTCGAGCAGTACTTC. Protein product: CASSQESRTGGFEQYF.